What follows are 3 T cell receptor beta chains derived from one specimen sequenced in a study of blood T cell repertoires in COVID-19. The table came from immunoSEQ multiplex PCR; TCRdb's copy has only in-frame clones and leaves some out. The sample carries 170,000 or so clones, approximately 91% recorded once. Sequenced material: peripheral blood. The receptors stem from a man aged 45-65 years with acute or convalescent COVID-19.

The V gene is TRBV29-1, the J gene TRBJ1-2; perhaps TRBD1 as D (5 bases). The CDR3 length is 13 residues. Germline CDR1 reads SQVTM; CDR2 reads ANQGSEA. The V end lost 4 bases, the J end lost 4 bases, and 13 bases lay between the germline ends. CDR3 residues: CSVGGDFSYGYTF. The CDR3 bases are TGCAGCGTTGGCGGGGACTTTAGCTATGGCTACACCTTC.

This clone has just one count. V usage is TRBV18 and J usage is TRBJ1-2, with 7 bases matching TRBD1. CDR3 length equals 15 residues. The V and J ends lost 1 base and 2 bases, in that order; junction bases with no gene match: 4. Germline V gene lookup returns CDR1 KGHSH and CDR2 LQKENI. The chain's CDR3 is CASSPQGAQNYGYTF. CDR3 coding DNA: TGTGCCAGCTCACCACAGGGGGCGCAGAACTATGGCTACACCTTC.

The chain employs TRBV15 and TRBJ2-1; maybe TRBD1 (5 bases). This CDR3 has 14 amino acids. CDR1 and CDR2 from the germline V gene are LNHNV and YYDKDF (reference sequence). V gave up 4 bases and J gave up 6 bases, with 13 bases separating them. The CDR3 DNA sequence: TGTGCCACCAGCATTCCTAGTAGGGGCAATGAGCAGTTCTTC. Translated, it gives CATSIPSRGNEQFF.